This T cell receptor (beta chain) was found in a study of T cell responses to AZD1222 COVID-19 vaccine. The repertoire was sequenced with immunoSEQ multiplex PCR; TCRdb's copy has only in-frame clones and lacks some. The table lists just under 90,000 clones, roughly 88% of them singletons, with 10% in the top ten. Germline assignment: CDR1 SEHNR and CDR2 FQNEAQ (reference sequence). Trimming took off 1 base at V and 7 bases at J, with 13 bases between the two ends. The length of the CDR3 is 14 residues. The V gene is TRBV7-9, the J gene TRBJ1-1; D call uncertain. Sequenced here: peripheral blood, sampled on day 0 of MenACWY control vaccination. This TCR was recovered from an adult in good health. CDR3 DNA: TGTGCCAGCAGCTTAGAAGACCTAGGGAGTGAAGCTTTCTTT. Translated, it gives CASSLEDLGSEAFF.